The clone carrying this T cell receptor beta chain has ten or more counts. What it binds is not known. Excluded: other autoimmune disease, uncontrolled infection, pregnancy or lactation. PBMCs stemmed from around 10 ml of fresh peripheral blood. The CDR3 runs to 14 residues. Germline loops: CDR1 SGHKS, CDR2 YYEKEE (reference sequence). V was trimmed by 0 bases and J by 6 bases, leaving 12 bases between them. The record originates from a study of Graves' ophthalmopathy and Graves' hyperthyroidism. Study at large: Peripheral blood was gathered at the point of initial diagnosis, before any treatment started. Whole-study findings and limits: Most thyroid-expanded clonotypes exceeding 0.001 frequency were also found in blood.

TCR beta CDR3 regions were amplified from RNA transcripts. The workflow started with a first-round RT-PCR run with HTBI primers and then moved on to a second-round multiplex PCR. TCRdb used MiXCR to reprocess the multiplex PCR reads, holding one entry per CDR3 protein. Of about 400,000 distinct CDR3 sequences listed, about 18% are singletons. The chain recombines TRBV5-5 with TRBJ1-1, with D unclear. Sequenced: peripheral blood. This clonotype was sampled from a woman between 18 and 30 years old with Graves' ophthalmopathy. The CDR3 DNA reads TGTGCCAGCAGCTTGGGGGATGCAGCGGCTGAAGCTTTCTTT. Protein sequence: CASSLGDAAAEAFF.